This T cell receptor beta chain was captured in a study of response to subunit inactivated influenza vaccine. Many counts were recorded for this clonotype. In TCRdb, the RT-PCR reads were re-called with MiXCR into one record per CDR3 protein. The data show 650,000 to 800,000 distinct CDR3 sequences, about 15% seen once. The V end lost 4 bases, the J end lost 3 bases, and 14 bases lay between the germline ends. CDR3 size: 14 residues. Per germline, CDR1 SQVTM and CDR2 ANQGSEA. Sequences were derived from PBMCs from blood, sampled approximately 15 days before vaccination. The TCR sequence derives from a man between 50 and 59 years old who received an inactivated influenza vaccine. The V gene is TRBV29-1, the J gene TRBJ2-3, with D maybe TRBD2 (7 bases). The CDR3 loop is CSVGVGGGTDTQYF. CDR3 DNA: TGCAGCGTTGGCGTGGGAGGGGGAACAGATACGCAGTATTTT.